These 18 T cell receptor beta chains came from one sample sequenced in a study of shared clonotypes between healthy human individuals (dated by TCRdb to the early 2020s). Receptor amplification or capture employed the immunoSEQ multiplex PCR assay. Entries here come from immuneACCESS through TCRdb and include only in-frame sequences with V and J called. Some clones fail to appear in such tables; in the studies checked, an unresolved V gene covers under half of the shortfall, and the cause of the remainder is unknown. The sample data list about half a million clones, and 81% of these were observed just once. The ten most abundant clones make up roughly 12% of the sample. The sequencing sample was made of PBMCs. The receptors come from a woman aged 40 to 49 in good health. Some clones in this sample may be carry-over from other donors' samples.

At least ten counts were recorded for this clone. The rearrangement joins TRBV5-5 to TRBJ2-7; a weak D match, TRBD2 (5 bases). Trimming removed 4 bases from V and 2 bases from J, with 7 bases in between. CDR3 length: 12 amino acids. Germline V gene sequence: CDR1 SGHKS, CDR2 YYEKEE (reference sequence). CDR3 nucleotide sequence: TGTGCCAGCAGCGTCGGGACCTACGAGCAGTACTTC. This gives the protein CASSVGTYEQYF.

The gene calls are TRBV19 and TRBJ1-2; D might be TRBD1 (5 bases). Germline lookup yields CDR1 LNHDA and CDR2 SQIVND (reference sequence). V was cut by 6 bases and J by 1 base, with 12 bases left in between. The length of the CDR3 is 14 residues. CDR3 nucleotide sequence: TGTGCCAGTAGCATGGGGCCCGTTAACTATGGCTACACCTTC. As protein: CASSMGPVNYGYTF.

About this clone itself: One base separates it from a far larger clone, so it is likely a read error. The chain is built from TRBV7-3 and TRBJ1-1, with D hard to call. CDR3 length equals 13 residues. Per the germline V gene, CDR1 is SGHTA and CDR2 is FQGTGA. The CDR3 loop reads CSSSSNMNTEAFF. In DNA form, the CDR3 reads TGTTCCAGCAGCTCCAATATGAACACTGAAGCTTTCTTT.

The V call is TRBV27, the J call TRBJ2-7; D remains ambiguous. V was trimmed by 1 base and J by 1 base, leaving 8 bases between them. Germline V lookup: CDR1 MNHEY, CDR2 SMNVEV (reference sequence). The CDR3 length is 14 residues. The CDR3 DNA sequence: TGTGCCAGCAGTTTATTGGGCAGGTCCTACGAGCAGTACTTC. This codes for CASSLLGRSYEQYF.

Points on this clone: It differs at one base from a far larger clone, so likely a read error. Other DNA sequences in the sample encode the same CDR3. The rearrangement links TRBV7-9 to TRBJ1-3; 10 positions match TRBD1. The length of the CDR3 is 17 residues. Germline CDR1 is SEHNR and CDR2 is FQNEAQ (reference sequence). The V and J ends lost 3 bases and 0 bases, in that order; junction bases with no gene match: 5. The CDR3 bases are TGTGCCAGCAGCTTGGGGACAGGGGTAGGCTCTGGAAACACCATATATTTT. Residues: CASSLGTGVGSGNTIYF.

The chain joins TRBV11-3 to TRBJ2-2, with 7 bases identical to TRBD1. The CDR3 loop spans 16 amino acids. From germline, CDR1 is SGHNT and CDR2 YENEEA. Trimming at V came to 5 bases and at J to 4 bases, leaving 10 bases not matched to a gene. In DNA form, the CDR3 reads TGTGCCAGCAGCCGCCGGGGTGAGGGGGCCACCGGGGAGCTGTTTTTT. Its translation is CASSRRGEGATGELFF.

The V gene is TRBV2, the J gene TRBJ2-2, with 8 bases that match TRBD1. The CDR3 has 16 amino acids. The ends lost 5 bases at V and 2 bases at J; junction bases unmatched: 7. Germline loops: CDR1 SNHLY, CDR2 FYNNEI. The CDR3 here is CASSSQGAFNTGELFF. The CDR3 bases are TGTGCCAGCAGTTCCCAGGGGGCGTTCAACACCGGGGAGCTGTTTTTT.

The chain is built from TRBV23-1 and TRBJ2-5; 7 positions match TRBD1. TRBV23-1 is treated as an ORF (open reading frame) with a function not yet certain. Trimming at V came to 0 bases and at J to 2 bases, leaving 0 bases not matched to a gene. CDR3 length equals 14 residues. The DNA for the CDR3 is TGCGCCAGCAGTCAATCCAGGGGGCAAGAGACCCAGTACTTC. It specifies CASSQSRGQETQYF.

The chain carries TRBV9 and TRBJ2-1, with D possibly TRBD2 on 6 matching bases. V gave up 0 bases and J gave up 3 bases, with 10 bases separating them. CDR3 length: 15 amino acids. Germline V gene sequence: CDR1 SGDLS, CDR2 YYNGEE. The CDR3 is CASSVVAGHYNEQFF. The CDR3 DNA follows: TGTGCCAGCAGCGTAGTTGCGGGGCACTACAATGAGCAGTTCTTC.

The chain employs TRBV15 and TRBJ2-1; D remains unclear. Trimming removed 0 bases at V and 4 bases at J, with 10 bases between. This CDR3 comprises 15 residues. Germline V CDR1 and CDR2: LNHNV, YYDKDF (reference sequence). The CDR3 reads CATSRDPSKYNEQFF. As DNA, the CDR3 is TGTGCCACCAGCAGAGATCCCAGCAAGTACAATGAGCAGTTCTTC.

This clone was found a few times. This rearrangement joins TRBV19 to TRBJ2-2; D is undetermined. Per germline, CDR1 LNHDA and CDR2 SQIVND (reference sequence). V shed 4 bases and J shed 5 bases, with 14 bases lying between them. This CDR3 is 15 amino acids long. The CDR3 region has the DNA TGTGCCAGTAGTACCCGCAATAACCCAACCGGGGAGCTGTTTTTT. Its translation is CASSTRNNPTGELFF.

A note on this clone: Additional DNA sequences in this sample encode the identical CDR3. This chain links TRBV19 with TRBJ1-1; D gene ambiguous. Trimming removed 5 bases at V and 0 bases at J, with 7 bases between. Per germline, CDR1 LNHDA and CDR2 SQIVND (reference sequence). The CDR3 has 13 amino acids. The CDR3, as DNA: TGTGCCAGTAGTTCCCAGATGAACACTGAAGCTTTCTTT. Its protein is CASSSQMNTEAFF. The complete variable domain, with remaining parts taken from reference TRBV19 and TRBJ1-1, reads DGGITQSPKYLFRKEGQNVTLSCEQNLNHDAMYWYRQDPGQGLRLIYYSQIVNDFQKGDIAEGYSVSREKKESFPLTVTSAQKNPTAFYLCASSSQMNTEAFFGQGTRLTVV.

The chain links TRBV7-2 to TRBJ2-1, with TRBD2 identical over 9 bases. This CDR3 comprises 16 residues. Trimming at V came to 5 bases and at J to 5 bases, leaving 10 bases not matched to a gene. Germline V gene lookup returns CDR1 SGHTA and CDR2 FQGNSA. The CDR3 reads CASSPRLAVADNEQFF. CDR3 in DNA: TGTGCCAGCAGCCCCCGACTAGCGGTAGCAGACAATGAGCAGTTCTTC.

CDR3 coding DNA: TGCGCCAGCACCCCCGGGGTGGGGTCCTACGAGCAGTACTTC. This gives the protein CASTPGVGSYEQYF. The chain couples TRBV5-1 to TRBJ2-7; D may be TRBD2 (5 bases). Germline CDR1 is SGHRS and CDR2 is YFSETQ. The CDR3 has 14 amino acids. Trimming left V 6 bases short and J 1 base short, with 14 bases between.

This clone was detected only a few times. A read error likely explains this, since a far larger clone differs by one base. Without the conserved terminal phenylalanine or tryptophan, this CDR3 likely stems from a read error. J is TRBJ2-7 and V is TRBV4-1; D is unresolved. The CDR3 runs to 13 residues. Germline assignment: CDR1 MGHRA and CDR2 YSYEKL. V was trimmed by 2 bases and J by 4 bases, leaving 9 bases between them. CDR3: CASSQLVGYEQYL. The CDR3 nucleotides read TGCGCCAGCAGCCAACTAGTGGGGTACGAGCAGTACCTC.

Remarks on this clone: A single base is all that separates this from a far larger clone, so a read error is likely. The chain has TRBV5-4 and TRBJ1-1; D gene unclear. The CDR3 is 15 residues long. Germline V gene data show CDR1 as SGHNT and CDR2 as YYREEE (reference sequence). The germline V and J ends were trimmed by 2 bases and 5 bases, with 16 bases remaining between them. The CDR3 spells CASSFLSLTGTEAFF. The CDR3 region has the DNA TGTGCCAGCAGCTTCCTTTCGCTGACTGGAACTGAAGCTTTCTTT.

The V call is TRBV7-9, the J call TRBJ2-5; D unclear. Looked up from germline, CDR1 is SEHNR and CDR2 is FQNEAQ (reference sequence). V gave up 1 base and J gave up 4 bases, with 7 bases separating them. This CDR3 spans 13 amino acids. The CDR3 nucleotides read TGTGCCAGCAGCTTAGGGTCGCGAGAGACCCAGTACTTC. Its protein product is CASSLGSRETQYF.

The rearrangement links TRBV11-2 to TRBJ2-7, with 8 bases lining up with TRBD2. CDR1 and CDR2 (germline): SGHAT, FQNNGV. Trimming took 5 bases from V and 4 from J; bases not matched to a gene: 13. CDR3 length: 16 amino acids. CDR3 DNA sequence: TGTGCCAGCAGCCGCGCCCCGGCGGGGGGCAGATACGAGCAGTACTTC. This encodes CASSRAPAGGRYEQYF.